This passage covers 11 T cell receptor beta chains from one sample sequenced in a study of T cell responses to AZD1222 COVID-19 vaccine. Profiled with immunoSEQ multiplex PCR; TCRdb holds only in-frame clones, not every one. Of over 100,000 clones in the sample, approximately 91% were seen once. This material consisted of peripheral blood, taken on day 0 of MenACWY control vaccination. The receptor set was obtained from an adult in good health.

The rearrangement joins TRBV12-3 or TRBV12-4 to TRBJ1-1; unclear D gene. V gave up 6 bases and J gave up 11 bases, with 13 bases separating them. The CDR3 sequence is 11 residues long. The CDR3 sequence is CASSPRLEAFF. CDR3 DNA: TGTGCCAGCAGCCCTCGTCTTGAGGCTTTCTTT.

This clone was observed once. The V call is TRBV28, the J call TRBJ2-2, with TRBD2 as a possible D gene (5 bases). The V end lost 7 bases, the J end lost 2 bases, and 8 bases lay between the germline ends. Germline V gene data show CDR1 as MDHEN and CDR2 as SYDVKM. The CDR3 is 13 residues long. The CDR3 sequence is CASNGDNTGELFF. CDR3 DNA sequence: TGTGCCAGCAACGGGGATAACACCGGGGAGCTGTTTTTT.

The chain joins TRBV10-1 to TRBJ2-7, with TRBD1 identical over 9 bases. This CDR3 is built from 15 residues. The J segment lost 3 bases and the V segment lost 2 bases, leaving 5 bases of the junction unmatched. Germline V gene data show CDR1 as WNHNN and CDR2 as SYGVQD (reference sequence). CDR3 sequence (DNA): TGCGCCAGCAGTGAGCCCGGGACAGGGTTCTACGAGCAGTACTTC. It translates to CASSEPGTGFYEQYF.

This clone occurred once. In nucleotides, the CDR3 is TGCGCCAGCAGAGGAAACACCGGGGAGCTGTTTTTT. Translating gives CASRGNTGELFF. This sequence joins TRBV5-1 and TRBJ2-2; no definite D call. The germline V gene has CDR1 SGHRS and CDR2 YFSETQ. CDR3 length: 12 amino acids. V lost 5 bases, J lost 2 bases, and 4 bases lay in between.

The chain joins TRBV5-4 to TRBJ2-7, with a tentative D call TRBD2 (5 bases). The CDR3 consists of 12 residues. Germline CDR1 reads SGHNT; CDR2 reads YYREEE (reference sequence). Between the trimmed V and J ends, which lost 5 bases and 4 bases, there was a span of 10 bases. The CDR3 region is CASSRPGYEQYF. The CDR3 coding sequence is TGTGCCAGCAGTAGGCCGGGATACGAGCAGTACTTC.

This rearrangement joins TRBV19 to TRBJ2-1, with D possibly matching TRBD1 (5 bases). Germline V gives CDR1 LNHDA, CDR2 SQIVND (reference sequence). There are 13 residues in the CDR3. V dropped 5 bases and J dropped 4 bases, with 9 bases sitting between them. CDR3 protein: CASSGALYNEQFF. CDR3 nucleotides: TGTGCCAGTAGTGGGGCCCTATACAATGAGCAGTTCTTC.

This clone was seen only once. The chain has TRBV5-4 and TRBJ2-1; 11 bases line up with TRBD1. This CDR3 has 15 residues. V shed 3 bases, J shed 4 bases, and the junction held 3 bases outside the gene matches. Germline CDR1 SGHNT, CDR2 YYREEE (reference sequence). For the CDR3, the DNA is TGTGCCAGCAGCTCCGGGACAGGGGGTTACAATGAGCAGTTCTTC. Its translation is CASSSGTGGYNEQFF. Full variable domain (rest looked up from reference TRBV5-4 and TRBJ2-1): ETGVTQSPTHLIKTRGQQVTLRCSSQSGHNTVSWYQQALGQGPQFIFQYYREEENGRGNFPPRFSGLQFPNYSSELNVNALELDDSALYLCASSSGTGGYNEQFFGPGTRLTVL.

V and J are TRBV2 and TRBJ1-6; D may be TRBD1 (6 bases). The CDR3 has 14 residues. Per the germline V gene, CDR1 is SNHLY and CDR2 is FYNNEI. V was cut by 3 bases and J by 9 bases, with 12 bases left in between. This CDR3 reads CASSDRGLGSPLHF. The CDR3 nucleotides are TGTGCCAGCAGTGATCGGGGGCTGGGTTCACCCCTCCACTTT.

V is TRBV5-4 and J is TRBJ2-7; 9 bases are a match to TRBD1. Germline lookup yields CDR1 SGHNT and CDR2 YYREEE (reference sequence). The CDR3 spans 15 residues. Losses at the gene ends were 4 bases for V and 4 bases for J; bases not matched to a gene: 9. CDR3 residues: CASSRPGTGFYEQYF. CDR3 nucleotides: TGTGCCAGCAGCCGTCCCGGGACAGGGTTTTACGAGCAGTACTTC.

The J gene is TRBJ1-4, the V gene TRBV28; D possibly corresponds to TRBD1 (6 bases). The ends were cut back, 3 bases at V and 8 bases at J, with 16 bases in the middle. The CDR3 spans 15 residues. Germline-derived CDR1 and CDR2 are MDHEN and SYDVKM. The CDR3 loop is CASSFGGGAAEKLFF. The CDR3 DNA reads TGTGCCAGCAGTTTTGGTGGGGGGGCTGCAGAAAAACTGTTTTTT.

This chain uses TRBV19 with TRBJ2-5; D not resolved. The CDR3 extends over 13 amino acids. V gave up 8 bases and J gave up 5 bases, with 15 bases separating them. Germline values: CDR1 LNHDA, CDR2 SQIVND (reference sequence). CDR3 residues: CASSVRVEETQYF. CDR3 DNA: TGTGCCAGTTCGGTTAGGGTTGAGGAGACCCAGTACTTC.